This passage covers 8 T cell receptor beta chains from one sample sequenced in a study of shared clonotypes between healthy human individuals. Assay used: immunoSEQ multiplex PCR; TCRdb lists only in-frame clones, some missing. The table includes about 2.4 million clones, about 92% detected once. The material sequenced was naive CD4+ T cells sorted from blood. Documented subset: CD45RA+ positively selected. The receptors come from a man aged 18 to 30 in good health.

The chain recombines TRBV6-5 with TRBJ2-7; 8 bases align to TRBD2. The CDR3 runs to 13 residues. V shed 7 bases, J shed 8 bases, and the junction held 10 bases outside the gene matches. Per the germline V gene, CDR1 is MNHEY and CDR2 is SVGAGI. This CDR3 is CASKREGVIKQYF. The DNA for the CDR3 is TGTGCCAGCAAACGGGAGGGCGTGATCAAGCAGTACTTC.

This chain joins TRBV15 and TRBJ1-4; no definite D call. This CDR3 region has 15 residues. From germline, CDR1 is LNHNV and CDR2 YYDKDF (reference sequence). Trimming pared 1 base from V and 3 bases from J, leaving 9 bases between. CDR3 amino acids: CATSRAPEANEKLFF. Written as DNA, the CDR3 is TGTGCCACCAGCAGAGCCCCGGAAGCTAATGAAAAACTGTTTTTT.

J is TRBJ1-2 and V is TRBV7-2; perhaps TRBD1 as D (6 bases). From germline, CDR1 is SGHTA and CDR2 FQGNSA. Trimming pared 2 bases from V and 7 bases from J, leaving 14 bases between. The CDR3 is 14 residues long. CDR3 region: CASSLLSRGSGYTF. The CDR3 DNA is TGTGCCAGCAGCTTATTAAGCAGGGGTTCTGGCTACACCTTC.

In DNA, the CDR3 is TGCGCCAGCAGCTTTGACAGGGCCTCTGGCTACGAGCAGTACTTC. Its protein is CASSFDRASGYEQYF. The chain recombines TRBV5-1 with TRBJ2-7, with TRBD1 matching 7 bases. This CDR3 contains 15 residues. The junction had 8 bases not matched to a gene; V was cut back by 2 bases and J by 3 bases. Germline V gives CDR1 SGHRS, CDR2 YFSETQ.

The rearrangement links TRBV25-1 to TRBJ2-5; 12 nucleotides agree with TRBD2. The CDR3 totals 17 residues. The germline V gene has CDR1 MGHDK and CDR2 SYGVNS. V lost 0 bases to trimming and J lost 6 bases; unmatched junction nucleotides: 8. The CDR3 protein is CASSEYPSGGADKTQYF. The CDR3 DNA follows: TGTGCCAGCAGTGAATACCCTAGCGGGGGGGCTGATAAGACCCAGTACTTC.

J is TRBJ2-5 and V is TRBV10-1; a possible D gene is TRBD2 (5 bases). The germline V and J ends were trimmed by 5 bases and 5 bases, with 15 bases remaining between them. The CDR3 runs to 14 residues. Per the germline V gene, CDR1 is WNHNN and CDR2 is SYGVQD (reference sequence). The CDR3 DNA reads as TGCGCCAGCAGTACAGACCGGGATTCGGAGACCCAGTACTTC. Amino acids: CASSTDRDSETQYF.

Comments on this clone: At the DNA level, this CDR3 is encoded by other sequences in the same sample as well. The genes are TRBV4-3 and TRBJ2-1; no clear D. V dropped 0 bases and J dropped 2 bases, with 8 bases sitting between them. CDR3 length: 15 amino acids. CDR1 is LGHNA and CDR2 is YSLEER in the germline V gene. CDR3: CASSQEGLAYNEQFF. CDR3 sequence (DNA): TGCGCCAGCAGCCAAGAAGGCTTAGCCTACAATGAGCAGTTCTTC.

V and J are TRBV5-4 and TRBJ2-1, with D unclear. Trimming removed 4 bases at V and 1 base at J, with 9 bases between. Per the germline V gene, CDR1 is SGHNT and CDR2 is YYREEE (reference sequence). CDR3 length equals 14 residues. The CDR3 DNA follows: TGTGCCAGCAGCCTGATAGGATCCTACAATGAGCAGTTCTTC. Its protein product is CASSLIGSYNEQFF.